This entry lists 18 T cell receptor beta chains sequenced from one sample in a study of blood T cell repertoires in COVID-19. TCRdb's table, derived via immunoSEQ multiplex PCR, lists solely in-frame clones and lacks some. The sample yields about 93,000 clones, around four fifths seen once. The specimen was peripheral blood. The receptors come from a human donor in a cohort sampled during active COVID-19.

Only one count was recorded for this clone. This sequence joins TRBV19 and TRBJ2-3, with D unresolved. The V and J ends lost 3 bases and 6 bases respectively, with 10 bases between them. This CDR3 has 13 amino acids. Germline CDR1 is LNHDA and CDR2 is SQIVND (reference sequence). The CDR3 here is CASSIVAVDTQYF. The CDR3 DNA is TGTGCCAGTAGTATTGTTGCGGTGGATACGCAGTATTTT.

Here the CDR3 DNA reads TGTGCCAGCAGGGTAACAGTGCAAGAGACCCAGTACTTC. The encoded protein is CASRVTVQETQYF. The chain couples TRBV7-9 to TRBJ2-5; no clear D gene. The CDR3 runs to 13 residues. Trimming took 6 bases from V and 2 from J, leaving 10 bases between them. Germline V CDR1 and CDR2: SEHNR, FQNEAQ (reference sequence).

The V call is TRBV7-6, the J call TRBJ2-5; 9 bases agree with TRBD2. The CDR3 runs to 15 residues. The junction had 2 bases not matched to a gene; V was cut back by 1 base and J by 2 bases. From germline, CDR1 is SGHVS and CDR2 FNYEAQ. CDR3 amino acids: CASSLDAGGQETQYF. DNA of the CDR3: TGTGCCAGCAGCTTAGACGCGGGAGGGCAAGAGACCCAGTACTTC.

The table lists this clone with a count of one. The chain couples TRBV13 to TRBJ2-1, with 8 bases identical to TRBD2. This CDR3 comprises 16 residues. From germline, CDR1 is PRHDT and CDR2 FYEKMQ (reference sequence). J was trimmed by 3 bases and V by 0 bases; bases with no gene match: 4. CDR3 nucleotide sequence: TGTGCCAGCAGCTTAGGGATAGCGGGGAGCTACAATGAGCAGTTCTTC. The encoded protein is CASSLGIAGSYNEQFF.

The rearrangement joins TRBV10-2 to TRBJ1-2; the D gene is possibly TRBD1 (5 bases). In germline, CDR1 is WSHSY, CDR2 SAAADI. V was shortened by 6 bases and J by 7 bases, with 15 bases between the two germline ends. The CDR3 covers 13 residues. CDR3 sequence (DNA): TGCGCCAGCAGCGCCCCCGGGGGAGGTGGCTACACCTTC. It specifies CASSAPGGGGYTF.

The rearrangement uses TRBV5-8 and TRBJ1-1; no clear D. The germline V gene has CDR1 SGHTS and CDR2 YDEGEE. The V end lost 6 bases, the J end lost 1 base, and 16 bases lay between the germline ends. This CDR3 spans 15 amino acids. CDR3: CASTNARISNTEAFF. The CDR3 DNA reads TGTGCCAGCACCAACGCCAGGATCTCGAACACTGAAGCTTTCTTT. Using reference TRBV5-8 and TRBJ1-1 for the parts outside the CDR3, the full variable domain is EAGVTQSPTHLIKTRGQQATLRCSPISGHTSVYWYQQALGLGLQFLLWYDEGEERNRGNFPPRFSGRQFPNYSSELNVNALELEDSALYLCASTNARISNTEAFFGQGTRLTVV.

The CDR3 reads CASSLGSGTGNSPLHF. The CDR3 DNA sequence: TGCGCCAGCAGCTTGGGTTCCGGGACAGGGAATTCACCCCTCCACTTT. The chain combines TRBV5-1 with TRBJ1-6; 9 nucleotides align to TRBD1. This CDR3 comprises 16 residues. V was clipped by 0 bases and J by 7 bases; unmatched bases: 5. Looked up from germline, CDR1 is SGHRS and CDR2 is YFSETQ.

This clone was seen a few times. The genes are TRBV5-4 and TRBJ1-6; D may be TRBD1 (5 bases). V lost 4 bases and J 9 bases, leaving 20 bases between the germline ends. CDR1 and CDR2 (germline): SGHNT, YYREEE (reference sequence). The CDR3 consists of 16 residues. CDR3 residues: CASSDVNRKGVSPLHF. DNA of the CDR3: TGTGCCAGCAGCGACGTCAACAGAAAAGGGGTTTCACCCCTCCACTTT.

This clone was observed a single time. The CDR3 reads CASTADPRGRQYF. CDR3 sequence (DNA): TGTGCCAGTACGGCCGACCCAAGAGGGCGTCAGTACTTC. The chain employs TRBV19 and TRBJ2-4; perhaps TRBD2 as D (5 bases). CDR3 size: 13 residues. CDR1 and CDR2 (germline): LNHDA, SQIVND (reference sequence). Trimming left V 7 bases short and J 12 bases short, with 19 bases between.

The genes are TRBV7-2 and TRBJ1-2, with D tentatively TRBD1 (5 bases). In germline, CDR1 is SGHTA, CDR2 FQGNSA. Trimming pared 6 bases from V and 8 bases from J, leaving 13 bases between. The CDR3 is 12 amino acids. The CDR3 region is CASRTGDKGYTF. DNA of the CDR3: TGTGCCAGCAGAACAGGTGACAAAGGCTACACCTTC. Combining the CDR3 with reference TRBV7-2 and TRBJ1-2 gives the whole variable domain GAGVSQSPSNKVTEKGKDVELRCDPISGHTALYWYRQSLGQGLEFLIYFQGNSAPDKSGLPSDRFSAERTGGSVSTLTIQRTQQEDSAVYLCASRTGDKGYTFGSGTRLTVV.

This chain links TRBV24-1 with TRBJ2-1; 8 nucleotides align to TRBD2. Looked up from germline, CDR1 is KGHDR and CDR2 is SFDVKD. The CDR3 totals 12 residues. The ends lost 4 bases at V and 12 bases at J; junction bases unmatched: 4. DNA for the CDR3: TGTGCCACCAGTGAACGGGAGGGCCGGCAGTTCTTC. It translates to CATSEREGRQFF.

In its sample, this clone was seen many times. V gene TRBV10-3 combines with J gene TRBJ1-2; D is unresolved. This CDR3 is built from 15 residues. CDR1 is ENHRY and CDR2 is SYGVKD in the germline V gene. Trimming removed 7 bases from V and 0 bases from J, with 15 bases in between. The CDR3 is CAITKAPVANYGYTF. The CDR3 coding sequence is TGTGCCATCACTAAAGCGCCCGTAGCTAACTATGGCTACACCTTC.

This chain uses TRBV7-3 with TRBJ2-3; a weak D match, TRBD1 (6 bases). The V end was cut by 4 bases, the J end by 4 bases, with 15 bases between. Germline V gene sequence: CDR1 SGHTA, CDR2 FQGTGA. The CDR3 spans 15 residues. CDR3 sequence reads: CASSSRGTSPDTQYF. The CDR3 coding sequence is TGTGCCAGCAGCTCTAGGGGGACATCGCCAGATACGCAGTATTTT.

The chain is built from TRBV28 and TRBJ2-3, with a weak D call TRBD2 (5 bases). Germline V gives CDR1 MDHEN, CDR2 SYDVKM. The CDR3 consists of 15 residues. V was shortened by 5 bases and J by 2 bases, with 14 bases between the two germline ends. As DNA, the CDR3 is TGTGCCAGCAGTAGGTGGGAGAGCCTCACAGATACGCAGTATTTT. It codes for CASSRWESLTDTQYF.

The chain recombines TRBV11-2 with TRBJ2-5; D is perhaps TRBD1 (5 bases). Deletions cut 5 bases from V and 2 bases from J, with 15 bases between. The CDR3 length is 15 residues. Germline V gene sequence: CDR1 SGHAT, CDR2 FQNNGV. The CDR3 nucleotides are TGTGCCAGCAGCCTACGACAGAACCTTCAAGAGACCCAGTACTTC. Translation gives CASSLRQNLQETQYF.

The gene calls are TRBV7-2 and TRBJ2-1; TRBD2 aligns across 9 bases. In germline, CDR1 is SGHTA, CDR2 FQGNSA. Germline trimming cut 4 bases from V and 8 bases from J; bases unmatched to any gene: 15. The CDR3 loop spans 17 amino acids. CDR3 bases: TGTGCCAGCAGCTCGGGGGCGGGAGGGCCGGTGTTCGATGAGCAGTTCTTC. Translated: CASSSGAGGPVFDEQFF.

This clone turned up a few times. The CDR3 coding sequence is TGCGCCAGCGGGACACCCCGCGGACAGCCCCAGCATTTT. Its translation: CASGTPRGQPQHF. The J gene is TRBJ1-5, the V gene TRBV10-2; perhaps TRBD1 as D (6 bases). From germline, CDR1 is WSHSY and CDR2 SAAADI. The CDR3 totals 13 residues. Trimming took off 8 bases at V and 7 bases at J, with 15 bases between the two ends.

V gene TRBV2 combines with J gene TRBJ1-4, with 7 bases identical to TRBD1. The CDR3 is made up of 14 amino acids. Germline-derived CDR1 and CDR2 are SNHLY and FYNNEI. V was pared by 6 bases and J by 12 bases, with 13 bases of the junction left unmatched. Here the CDR3 reads CASRPGQARNELFF. CDR3 DNA sequence: TGTGCCAGCAGACCCGGACAGGCCCGAAACGAACTGTTTTTT.